A selection of T cell receptor beta chains follows, all from one sample in a study of T cell clusters in autoimmune cytopenias. TCRdb re-called the multiplex PCR reads and catalogs CDR3 proteins one per entry, DNA excluded. There are around 8,000 distinct CDR3 sequences in the sample, with around 32% held by the top ten. These same records also appear under a second study, on T cell repertoires in aging, cancer and after chemotherapy.

The sequenced sample consisted of peripheral blood. These TCRs come from a human donor with an autoimmune cytopenia or autoimmune hepatitis (not recorded which). Both conserved end residues are part of each CDR3. Each record gives: V gene, J gene, clone size, CDR3 protein. Rows may omit the clone size; those that give it use once, few, many or a size class.

V gene: TRBV20-1; J gene: TRBJ2-1; clone size: .; CDR3 protein: CSAMKLAGNNEQFF
V gene: TRBV6-5; J gene: TRBJ1-5; clone size: medium-sized; CDR3 protein: CASGPEGRSNQPQHF
V gene: TRBV20-1; J gene: TRBJ2-1; clone size: .; CDR3 protein: CSARWASRGSGNEQFF
V gene: TRBV20-1; J gene: TRBJ1-2; clone size: medium-sized; CDR3 protein: CSARVTGGYGYTF
V gene: TRBV7-2; J gene: TRBJ1-4; clone size: .; CDR3 protein: CASSPQPGARANEKLFF
V gene: TRBV27; J gene: TRBJ2-2; clone size: .; CDR3 protein: CASRFTGNTGELFF
V gene: TRBV10-3; J gene: TRBJ1-6; clone size: .; CDR3 protein: CAIRGHTKASPLHF
V gene: TRBV19; J gene: TRBJ2-7; clone size: .; CDR3 protein: CASSIDPRSPYEQYF
V gene: TRBV20-1; J gene: TRBJ2-7; clone size: medium-sized; CDR3 protein: CSASLAVPPYEQYF
V gene: TRBV29-1; J gene: TRBJ2-3; clone size: .; CDR3 protein: CSVWGYASTDTQYF
V gene: TRBV13; J gene: TRBJ2-1; clone size: large; CDR3 protein: CASSLGLTASGGYNEQFF
V gene: TRBV7-3; J gene: TRBJ2-3; clone size: .; CDR3 protein: CASSLSGLPTDTQYF
V gene: TRBV11-2; J gene: TRBJ1-1; clone size: .; CDR3 protein: CASSLIPGGTEAFF
V gene: TRBV19; J gene: TRBJ1-2; clone size: .; CDR3 protein: CASSAGQHRHGYTF
V gene: TRBV10-3; J gene: TRBJ2-7; clone size: .; CDR3 protein: CAISAPNILGDRGLSYEQYF
V gene: TRBV19; J gene: TRBJ1-6; clone size: medium-sized; CDR3 protein: CATRRGTGNSPLHF
V gene: TRBV29-1; J gene: TRBJ2-2; clone size: medium-sized; CDR3 protein: CSVEGITGELFF
V gene: TRBV10-3; J gene: TRBJ2-7; clone size: .; CDR3 protein: CAISEFSLAASSYEQYF
V gene: TRBV10-3; J gene: TRBJ2-1; clone size: .; CDR3 protein: CAIGSASGQFQSYNEQFF
V gene: TRBV7-9; J gene: TRBJ2-7; clone size: .; CDR3 protein: CASSWGTGTGEQYF
V gene: TRBV7-6; J gene: TRBJ1-1; clone size: medium-sized; CDR3 protein: CASTIGLNTEAFF
V gene: TRBV29-1; J gene: TRBJ1-1; clone size: medium-sized; CDR3 protein: CSVARGGGEAFF
V gene: TRBV6-5; J gene: TRBJ1-2; clone size: medium-sized; CDR3 protein: CASSMDRFTNYGYTF
V gene: TRBV19; J gene: TRBJ2-5; clone size: medium-sized; CDR3 protein: CASSPGTSERETQYF
V gene: TRBV7-9; J gene: TRBJ1-1; clone size: medium-sized; CDR3 protein: CASSLRDKNTEAFF
V gene: TRBV10-3; J gene: TRBJ1-1; clone size: .; CDR3 protein: CAISESMGTEAFF
V gene: TRBV6-5; J gene: TRBJ2-1; clone size: medium-sized; CDR3 protein: CASSSLAGSNEQFF
V gene: TRBV12-3/TRBV12-4; J gene: TRBJ2-2; clone size: .; CDR3 protein: CASSLDRAGELFF
V gene: TRBV20-1; J gene: TRBJ1-4; clone size: .; CDR3 protein: CMGLTNEKLFF
V gene: TRBV11-2; J gene: TRBJ2-1; clone size: .; CDR3 protein: CASSLVGASGHNEQFF
V gene: TRBV19; J gene: TRBJ1-1; clone size: .; CDR3 protein: CASNDRAAEAFF
V gene: TRBV7-9; J gene: TRBJ2-7; clone size: medium-sized; CDR3 protein: CASSLGGTGYNEQYF